This TCR beta chain appears in the sequencing data of a study of blood T cell repertoires in COVID-19. Background on the study: PBMCs, B-cell-depleted T cells, or T cells provided the cDNA or gDNA that made up the material.

Clones were read by immunoSEQ multiplex PCR, and TCRdb kept only the in-frame ones, dropping some. Of roughly 220,000 clones in the sample, almost 85% were seen once. This CDR3 spans 14 amino acids. Germline V lookup: CDR1 SGHTA, CDR2 FQGTGA. The V and J ends lost 1 base and 5 bases respectively, with 11 bases between them. Two negative PCRs, clearance, or symptom resolution had been documented for recovered Cohort 3 donors. The gene calls are TRBV7-3 and TRBJ1-1, with TRBD1 as a possible D gene (5 bases). Input material: PBMCs or T cells enriched from blood (not recorded which). The clonotype originates from a man aged 35 to 55 who had recovered from COVID-19. This chain's CDR3 is CASSLRGERTEAFF. In DNA form, the CDR3 reads TGTGCCAGCAGCTTAAGGGGGGAGAGGACTGAAGCTTTCTTT.